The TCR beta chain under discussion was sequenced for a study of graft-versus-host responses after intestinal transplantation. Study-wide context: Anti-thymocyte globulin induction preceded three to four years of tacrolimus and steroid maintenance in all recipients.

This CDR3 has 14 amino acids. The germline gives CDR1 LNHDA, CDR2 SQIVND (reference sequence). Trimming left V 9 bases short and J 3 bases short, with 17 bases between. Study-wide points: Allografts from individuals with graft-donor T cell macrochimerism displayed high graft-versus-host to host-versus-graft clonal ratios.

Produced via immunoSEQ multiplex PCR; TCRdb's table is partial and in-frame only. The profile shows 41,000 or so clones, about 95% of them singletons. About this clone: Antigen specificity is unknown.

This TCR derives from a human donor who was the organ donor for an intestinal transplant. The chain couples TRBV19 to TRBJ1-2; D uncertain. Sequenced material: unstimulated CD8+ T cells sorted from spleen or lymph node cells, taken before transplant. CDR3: CASKPGGSDYGYTF. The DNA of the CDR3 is TGTGCCAGCAAGCCTGGTGGGTCCGACTATGGCTACACCTTC.